A single sample gave rise to the 25 T cell receptor beta chains below, sequenced in a study of cytomegalovirus exposure and HLA in healthy donors. The PCR contained 60 Vbeta and 13 Jbeta primers. TCRdb keeps only in-frame clones here, not all; method: immunoSEQ multiplex PCR. Among approximately 100,000 clones, around 79% were seen once, and the ten largest hold over 12%. Sequencing used PBMCs. These receptors were taken from a male donor in good health and CMV-seropositive.

The chain links TRBV28 to TRBJ2-7; no reliable D call. Germline V gene sequence: CDR1 MDHEN, CDR2 SYDVKM. The CDR3 runs 12 residues. Trimming pared 6 bases from V and 3 bases from J, leaving 9 bases between. Here the CDR3 reads CASRGPFYEQYF. CDR3 DNA: TGTGCCAGCAGGGGCCCGTTCTACGAGCAGTACTTC. The whole variable domain, filled in from reference TRBV28 and TRBJ2-7, reads DVKVTQSSRYLVKRTGEKVFLECVQDMDHENMFWYRQDPGLGLRLIYFSYDVKMKEKGDIPEGYSVSREKKERFSLILESASTNQTSMYLCASRGPFYEQYFGPGTRLTVT.

The CDR3 nucleotides read TGTGCCAGCAGCTTAGAGGGGGTGTCCGGCTACACCTTC. This encodes CASSLEGVSGYTF. V gene TRBV7-2 combines with J gene TRBJ1-2; TRBD1 is a possible D gene (6 bases). V lost 1 base and J lost 8, with 11 bases in between. CDR1 and CDR2 from the germline V gene are SGHTA and FQGNSA. There are 13 residues in the CDR3. Using reference TRBV7-2 and TRBJ1-2 for the parts outside the CDR3, the full variable domain is GAGVSQSPSNKVTEKGKDVELRCDPISGHTALYWYRQSLGQGLEFLIYFQGNSAPDKSGLPSDRFSAERTGGSVSTLTIQRTQQEDSAVYLCASSLEGVSGYTFGSGTRLTVV.

In the case of this clone: No DNA is shown, since the ends of the CDR3 on it are uncertain; the CDR3 is the one TCRdb lists. The chain has TRBV5-4 and TRBJ1-2. The V gene's germline CDR1 is SGHNT and CDR2 YYREEE (reference sequence). The CDR3 length is 13 residues, termini included. CDR3 amino acids: CASSSGGANGYTF.

The chain combines TRBV6-5 with TRBJ1-5; D perhaps matches TRBD1 (5 bases). Germline V gene data show CDR1 as MNHEY and CDR2 as SVGAGI. The CDR3 length is 13 residues. V was trimmed by 6 bases and J by 2 bases, leaving 8 bases between them. The CDR3 region has the DNA TGTGCCAGCAGAATAGGGGGCAATCAGCCCCAGCATTTT. Translated, it gives CASRIGGNQPQHF.

The chain combines TRBV6-6 with TRBJ2-7; no clear D. CDR3 length: 15 amino acids. Germline CDR1 reads MNHNY; CDR2 reads SVGAGI (reference sequence). V was trimmed by 0 bases and J by 2 bases, leaving 11 bases between them. CDR3 sequence reads: CASSYSGDIPYEQYF. The CDR3 DNA is TGTGCCAGCAGTTACTCCGGCGACATCCCCTACGAGCAGTACTTC.

This clone was seen just once. J is TRBJ1-4 and V is TRBV6-6, with D possibly TRBD1 on 5 matching bases. CDR1 is MNHNY and CDR2 is SVGAGI in the germline V gene (reference sequence). The CDR3 consists of 14 residues. V was cut by 6 bases and J by 12 bases, with 20 bases left in between. The CDR3 spells CASRPPTGHGELFF. The CDR3 region has the DNA TGTGCCAGCAGACCTCCCACAGGCCACGGAGAACTGTTTTTT.

The table lists this clone with a few counts. This CDR3 is CASSSAGGLTDTQYF. CDR3 coding DNA: TGCGCCAGCAGCTCAGCGGGGGGGCTGACAGATACGCAGTATTTT. The chain joins TRBV5-1 to TRBJ2-3, with 10 positions matching TRBD2. V lost 3 bases, J lost 3 bases, and 4 bases stayed unmatched. The CDR3 totals 15 residues. CDR1 SGHRS and CDR2 YFSETQ come from the germline V gene.

The chain employs TRBV30 and TRBJ1-5; D gene ambiguous. Germline CDR1 and CDR2: GTSNPN and SVGIG (reference sequence). The V end lost 1 base, the J end lost 8 bases, and 21 bases lay between the germline ends. This CDR3 spans 16 amino acids. This CDR3 is CAWSGKTKGSVEPQHF. CDR3 coding DNA: TGTGCCTGGAGTGGAAAGACTAAGGGTTCTGTAGAGCCCCAGCATTTT.

V usage is TRBV6-5 and J usage is TRBJ1-4; 11 nucleotides line up with TRBD1. The CDR3 extends over 14 amino acids. The J segment lost 8 bases and the V segment lost 6 bases, leaving 5 bases of the junction unmatched. Looked up from germline, CDR1 is MNHEY and CDR2 is SVGAGI. CDR3 region: CASSRTGGEEKLFF. CDR3 nucleotides: TGTGCCAGCAGCAGGACAGGGGGCGAGGAAAAACTGTTTTTT.

This clone was recorded once. The J gene is TRBJ1-2, the V gene TRBV14; a possible D gene is TRBD1 (5 bases). CDR1 and CDR2 from the germline V gene are SGHDN and FVKESK. The CDR3 extends over 15 amino acids. Trimming shortened V by 4 bases and J by 8 bases, and 20 bases separated the two germline ends. The CDR3 loop is CASSPRAQGVGGYTF. DNA of the CDR3: TGTGCCAGCAGCCCCAGAGCGCAGGGCGTCGGAGGCTACACCTTC.

V gene TRBV2 combines with J gene TRBJ2-1; 12 bases are a match to TRBD1. J lost 14 bases, V lost 4 bases, and 6 bases had no gene match. Per the germline V gene, CDR1 is SNHLY and CDR2 is FYNNEI. This CDR3 is built from 13 residues. CDR3 DNA: TGTGCCAGCAGTGGGGGACAGGGGGCTAAGGAGTTCTTC. Translation: CASSGGQGAKEFF.

Here the CDR3 reads CASNKPRDRINYEQYF. The CDR3 nucleotides read TGTGCCAGCAACAAGCCCCGGGACAGGATCAACTACGAGCAGTACTTC. The chain has TRBV21-1 and TRBJ2-7; the table's D call, TRBD1, has no DNA check behind it. TRBV21-1 is a recognized pseudogene. The CDR3 spans 16 residues.

This clone was seen once. The CDR3 DNA sequence: TGTGCCAGCAGCCCATCAGGGGGCTATGGCTACACCTTC. Its translation is CASSPSGGYGYTF. The genes are TRBV11-2 and TRBJ1-2; 7 bases match TRBD1. The junction had 4 bases not matched to a gene; V was cut back by 5 bases and J by 4 bases. Germline-derived CDR1 and CDR2 are SGHAT and FQNNGV. The CDR3 extends over 13 amino acids.

This chain links TRBV7-8 with TRBJ2-7; D possibly corresponds to TRBD1 (9 bases). This CDR3 is built from 15 residues. The germline gives CDR1 SGHVS, CDR2 FQNEAQ. Trimming shortened V by 8 bases and J by 5 bases, and 22 bases separated the two germline ends. The CDR3 region has the DNA TGTGCCAGCGCCGGGAGGGACAGGGTAGGGGACGAGCAGTACTTC. Translated: CASAGRDRVGDEQYF.

J is TRBJ1-1 and V is TRBV6-1; 8 bases fit TRBD1. The CDR3 contains 13 residues. Germline loops: CDR1 MNHNS, CDR2 SASEGT. Trimming took 4 bases from V and 5 from J; bases not matched to a gene: 3. CDR3 in DNA: TGTGCCAGCAGTGGGACAGGGCGGACTGAAGCTTTCTTT. As protein: CASSGTGRTEAFF.

This clone came up once. V gene TRBV2 combines with J gene TRBJ2-7, with D unclear. Germline loops: CDR1 SNHLY, CDR2 FYNNEI. The CDR3 runs to 12 residues. Trimming removed 3 bases at V and 3 bases at J, with 6 bases between. The CDR3 sequence: CASSEADYEQYF. The DNA of the CDR3 is TGTGCCAGCAGTGAGGCCGACTACGAGCAGTACTTC.

V usage is TRBV7-2 and J usage is TRBJ2-3; a weak D match, TRBD1 (5 bases). Germline-derived CDR1 and CDR2 are SGHTA and FQGNSA. The length of the CDR3 is 14 residues. V gave up 4 bases and J gave up 5 bases, with 13 bases separating them. The CDR3 is CASSSPRQGDTQYF. The CDR3 DNA follows: TGTGCCAGCAGCTCCCCGCGGCAGGGAGATACGCAGTATTTT.

The CDR3 DNA reads TGTGCCAGCAGCTTACCAGCCCCAGGCGCTTTCTTT. It translates to CASSLPAPGAFF. This rearrangement joins TRBV7-2 to TRBJ1-1, with D unresolved. In germline, CDR1 is SGHTA, CDR2 FQGNSA. With 2 bases removed from V and 11 bases from J, the gap between germline ends came to 12 bases. The CDR3 length is 12 residues.

The CDR3 nucleotides are TGTGCCTGGAGAGCTGGAACGGGGGTAAGCCAAGAGACCCAGTACTTC. Residues: CAWRAGTGVSQETQYF. This rearrangement joins TRBV30 to TRBJ2-5, with D perhaps matching TRBD2 (6 bases). Trimming removed 3 bases at V and 1 base at J, with 18 bases between. This CDR3 is built from 16 residues. Germline CDR1 reads GTSNPN; CDR2 reads SVGIG (reference sequence). The full variable domain, completed using reference TRBV30 and TRBJ2-5, is SQTIHQWPATLVQPVGSPLSLECTVEGTSNPNLYWYRQAAGRGLQLLFYSVGIGQISSEVPQNLSASRPQDRQFILSSKKLLLSDSGFYLCAWRAGTGVSQETQYFGPGTRLLVL.

Written as DNA, the CDR3 is TGTGCCAGCAGCATACCTAGCGGGGGGGTTGAGACCCAGTACTTC. The encoded protein is CASSIPSGGVETQYF. The rearrangement links TRBV9 to TRBJ2-5, with TRBD2 identical over 12 bases. The germline gives CDR1 SGDLS, CDR2 YYNGEE. There are 15 residues in the CDR3. Germline trimming cut 4 bases from V and 5 bases from J; bases unmatched to any gene: 6.

A word on this clone: This likely reflects a read error, since a far larger clone is one base away. V and J are TRBV27 and TRBJ2-3, with D possibly being TRBD2 (7 bases). The end of the DNA is better explained by TRBJ2-1, so the J call may be wrong. Germline values: CDR1 MNHEY, CDR2 SMNVEV (reference sequence). CDR3 length equals 16 residues. DNA for the CDR3: TGTGCCAGCAGCGTGACGGGGGGCCCAACCTACAATGAGCAGTTCTTC. As protein: CASSVTGGPTYNEQFF.

The rearrangement links TRBV7-9 to TRBJ2-5; TRBD2 matches 8 bases. The V segment lost 4 bases and the J segment 7 bases; nucleotides outside the gene matches: 5. The germline CDR1 and CDR2 sequences are SEHNR and FQNEAQ (reference sequence). The CDR3 has 13 amino acids. The CDR3 loop is CASSSGRAATQYF. For the CDR3, the DNA is TGTGCCAGCAGCTCCGGGAGGGCTGCGACCCAGTACTTC.

The gene calls are TRBV18 and TRBJ2-3; 11 bases map to TRBD2. The J segment lost 5 bases and the V segment lost 4 bases, leaving 14 bases of the junction unmatched. The CDR3 is made up of 18 amino acids. Germline V gene lookup returns CDR1 KGHSH and CDR2 LQKENI. CDR3 DNA: TGTGCCAGCTCACTGATTTCCCCCGCCGGGACTAGCGGAGATACGCAGTATTTT. It encodes CASSLISPAGTSGDTQYF.

This chain connects TRBV28 to TRBJ2-2; 9 positions agree with TRBD1. The CDR3 contains 13 residues. Trimming at V came to 6 bases and at J to 7 bases, leaving 3 bases not matched to a gene. The germline V gene has CDR1 MDHEN and CDR2 SYDVKM. The CDR3 region has the DNA TGTGCCAGCAGACAGACAGGGGGCGGGGAGCTGTTTTTT. This encodes CASRQTGGGELFF.

In DNA form, the CDR3 reads TGCGCCAGCAGCTTGGAAGGGAGGGGTACAGATACGCAGTATTTT. Amino acids: CASSLEGRGTDTQYF. The chain couples TRBV5-1 to TRBJ2-3; TRBD2 agrees at 7 bases. Germline values: CDR1 SGHRS, CDR2 YFSETQ. The CDR3 contains 15 residues. J gave up 3 bases and V 0 bases, and 4 bases lay outside the gene matches.